This TCR beta chain was retrieved from a study of T-cell reconstitution after alpha-beta-depleted transplantation in children. Study observations and caveats: Reportedly, roughly two months post-transplant, alpha-beta T cells arose from several hundred expanded graft clones. T-cell numbers and diversity, one year after transplant, stemmed largely from T cells that were newly produced. For some patients, TCRbeta diversity was high at day 60 because of recipient T cells and thymic progenitors that survived.

The germline gives CDR1 SGHTA, CDR2 FQGNSA. The CDR3 loop spans 14 amino acids. The germline V and J ends were trimmed by 1 base and 4 bases, with 10 bases remaining between them. For TCRbeta, the library was prepared with unique molecular identifiers. TCRdb re-derived calls from the PCR reads in MiXCR, one entry per CDR3 protein. The table records almost 500,000 distinct CDR3 sequences, about 10% of them present only once. This clonotype was seen a handful of times. Its specificity is unknown. The clonotype was recovered from a child aged 2 to 9 with inherited bone marrow failure, due to receive a stem cell transplant. The sample was PBMCs, taken before TCRalphabeta/CD19-depleted stem cell transplant. The chain joins TRBV7-2 to TRBJ1-1; tentative D call: TRBD1 (5 bases). For the CDR3, the DNA is TGTGCCAGCAGCTTAGTTCCCCAGGGCACTGAAGCTTTCTTT. It codes for CASSLVPQGTEAFF.